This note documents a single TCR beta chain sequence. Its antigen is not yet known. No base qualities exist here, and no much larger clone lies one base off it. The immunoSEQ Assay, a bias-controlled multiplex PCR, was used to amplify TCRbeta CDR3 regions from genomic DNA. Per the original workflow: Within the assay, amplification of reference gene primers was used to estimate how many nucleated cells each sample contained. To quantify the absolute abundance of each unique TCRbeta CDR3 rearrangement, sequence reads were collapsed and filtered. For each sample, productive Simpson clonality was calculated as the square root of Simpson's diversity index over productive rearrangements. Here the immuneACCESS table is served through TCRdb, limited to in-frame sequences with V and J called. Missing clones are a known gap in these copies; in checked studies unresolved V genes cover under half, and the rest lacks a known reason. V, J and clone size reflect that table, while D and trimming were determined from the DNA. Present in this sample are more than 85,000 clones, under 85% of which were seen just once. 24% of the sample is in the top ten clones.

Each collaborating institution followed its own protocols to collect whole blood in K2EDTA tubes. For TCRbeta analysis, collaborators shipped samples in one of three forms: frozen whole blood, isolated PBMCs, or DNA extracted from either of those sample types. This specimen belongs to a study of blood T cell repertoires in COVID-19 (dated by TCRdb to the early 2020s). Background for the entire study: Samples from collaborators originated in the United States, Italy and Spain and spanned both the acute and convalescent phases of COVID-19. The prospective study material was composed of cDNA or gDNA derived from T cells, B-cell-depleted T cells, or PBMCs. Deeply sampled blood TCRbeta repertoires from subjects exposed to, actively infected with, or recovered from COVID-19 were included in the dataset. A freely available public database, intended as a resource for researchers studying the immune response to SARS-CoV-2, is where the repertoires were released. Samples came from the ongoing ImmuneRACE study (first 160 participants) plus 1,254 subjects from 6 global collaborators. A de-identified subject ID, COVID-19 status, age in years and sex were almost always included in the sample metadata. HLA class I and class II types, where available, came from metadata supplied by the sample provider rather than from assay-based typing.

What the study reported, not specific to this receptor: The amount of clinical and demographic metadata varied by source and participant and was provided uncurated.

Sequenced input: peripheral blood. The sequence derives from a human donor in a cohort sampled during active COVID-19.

The DNA reads as follows: TGTGCCAGTAGTGCCAGGCCCGGCCGGGATGAACTAAGCGGGGAGCTGTTTTTT. Its amino acids are CASSARPGRDELSGELFF. The chain employs TRBV19 and TRBJ2-2, and TRBD2 may be the D gene, going by 5 matching bases. Cut back by 5 bases and 7 bases, the V and J ends lie 26 bases apart. Per the germline V gene (reference sequence), LNHDA is the CDR1 and SQIVND is the CDR2. Reading from cysteine to phenylalanine, the CDR3 counts 18 amino acids. This entry keeps only the CDR3 DNA: 54 bases, framed from base 1.